The 30 T cell receptor beta chains reported below all come from one sample, sequenced in a study of cytomegalovirus exposure and HLA in healthy donors. Libraries were prepared by immunoSEQ multiplex PCR; TCRdb keeps only in-frame clonotypes and omits some of them. The sample holds just under 75,000 clones; approximately 94% are singletons and the top ten take roughly 3%. The sample comprised PBMCs. These receptors were taken from a woman under 30 in good health and CMV-seropositive.

The rearrangement uses TRBV6-1 and TRBJ2-5; the match to TRBD1 covers 7 bases. The CDR3 is 13 residues long. J lost 0 bases, V lost 7 bases, and 2 bases had no gene match. Germline values: CDR1 MNHNS, CDR2 SASEGT. The CDR3 region is CASTTGHQETQYF. CDR3 in DNA: TGTGCCAGCACGACAGGGCACCAAGAGACCCAGTACTTC.

The J gene is TRBJ1-6, the V gene TRBV6-5; no firm D call. This CDR3 is built from 16 residues. Trimming took off 2 bases at V and 6 bases at J, with 14 bases between the two ends. Germline loops: CDR1 MNHEY, CDR2 SVGAGI. The CDR3 region is CASSYDRNGLNSPLHF. CDR3 in DNA: TGTGCCAGCAGTTACGACCGCAATGGACTTAATTCACCCCTCCACTTT.

The sample holds one count of this clone. The DNA of the CDR3 is TGCAGCGTGGCGGGACTAGCGGGGGGGAGCTCCTACAATGAGCAGTTCTTC. It codes for CSVAGLAGGSSYNEQFF. The V and J genes are TRBV29-1 and TRBJ2-1; TRBD2 agrees at 16 bases. CDR3 size: 17 residues. V was pared by 6 bases and J by 0 bases, with 5 bases of the junction left unmatched. Germline V CDR1 and CDR2: SQVTM, ANQGSEA.

The V call is TRBV4-1, the J call TRBJ1-6; the D gene is possibly TRBD1 (6 bases). The ends were cut back, 4 bases at V and 0 bases at J, with 13 bases in the middle. This CDR3 is 17 amino acids long. Germline CDR1 MGHRA, CDR2 YSYEKL. The CDR3 region is CASSLGQSSSYNSPLHF. The CDR3 coding sequence is TGCGCCAGCAGCCTAGGACAGTCGAGCTCCTATAATTCACCCCTCCACTTT.

The rearrangement links TRBV6-6 to TRBJ2-2, with 10 bases matching TRBD1. In germline, CDR1 is MNHNY, CDR2 SVGAGI (reference sequence). The CDR3 runs to 15 residues. The J segment lost 5 bases and the V segment lost 5 bases, leaving 5 bases of the junction unmatched. This CDR3 reads CASSRQGAETGELFF. CDR3 nucleotides: TGTGCCAGCAGTCGACAGGGGGCCGAGACCGGGGAGCTGTTTTTT.

This sequence joins TRBV2 and TRBJ1-4; maybe TRBD1 (6 bases). The CDR3 is 13 amino acids. V was clipped by 3 bases and J by 6 bases, with 8 bases between them. Germline V CDR1 and CDR2: SNHLY, FYNNEI. The CDR3 protein is CASSDNRDEKLFF. The CDR3, as DNA: TGTGCCAGCAGTGACAACAGGGATGAAAAACTGTTTTTT.

This chain connects TRBV7-2 to TRBJ1-5, with D possibly matching TRBD1 (5 bases). The CDR3 length is 16 residues. Germline V gene sequence: CDR1 SGHTA, CDR2 FQGNSA. The germline V and J ends were trimmed by 4 bases and 2 bases, with 15 bases remaining between them. CDR3 loop: CASSSGGAGGNQPQHF. The CDR3 region has the DNA TGTGCCAGCAGCTCAGGAGGGGCTGGCGGCAATCAGCCCCAGCATTTT.

The chain couples TRBV10-3 to TRBJ1-3; 10 nucleotides line up with TRBD1. The trim removed 6 bases at V and 0 bases at J, leaving 5 bases unmatched. This CDR3 spans 16 amino acids. Looked up from germline, CDR1 is ENHRY and CDR2 is SYGVKD. The CDR3 reads CAISGTGATSGNTIYF. The CDR3 DNA follows: TGTGCCATCAGCGGGACAGGGGCCACCTCTGGAAACACCATATATTTT.

The V call is TRBV2, the J call TRBJ2-3; 13 bases align to TRBD2. Trimming at V came to 6 bases and at J to 2 bases, leaving 11 bases not matched to a gene. Germline V lookup: CDR1 SNHLY, CDR2 FYNNEI. The CDR3 runs 18 residues. The CDR3 is CASSGLAGARHPTDTQYF. Here the CDR3 DNA reads TGTGCCAGCAGCGGACTAGCGGGGGCCCGCCATCCCACAGATACGCAGTATTTT.

The chain has TRBV19 and TRBJ2-3; no reliable D call. The ends were cut back, 4 bases at V and 1 base at J, with 15 bases in the middle. The CDR3 loop spans 16 amino acids. Germline V gene lookup returns CDR1 LNHDA and CDR2 SQIVND (reference sequence). The CDR3 nucleotides are TGTGCCAGTAGTAAAACAGAGAACCGTCGCACAGATACGCAGTATTTT. It codes for CASSKTENRRTDTQYF. Supplemented by reference TRBV19 and TRBJ2-3, the full variable domain reads DGGITQSPKYLFRKEGQNVTLSCEQNLNHDAMYWYRQDPGQGLRLIYYSQIVNDFQKGDIAEGYSVSREKKESFPLTVTSAQKNPTAFYLCASSKTENRRTDTQYFGPGTRLTVL.

The chain joins TRBV4-1 to TRBJ1-2; perhaps TRBD1 as D (5 bases). V was cut by 4 bases and J by 5 bases, with 20 bases left in between. From germline, CDR1 is MGHRA and CDR2 YSYEKL. The CDR3 is 16 residues long. The CDR3 sequence is CASSLRSTEVPYGYTF. CDR3 DNA: TGCGCCAGCAGCCTTCGGTCGACAGAAGTTCCTTATGGCTACACCTTC.

This clone was detected once. The V gene is TRBV28, the J gene TRBJ2-5; D remains unclear. The germline CDR1 and CDR2 sequences are MDHEN and SYDVKM. This CDR3 region has 13 residues. V gave up 2 bases and J gave up 3 bases, with 7 bases separating them. The CDR3 bases are TGTGCCAGCAGTTTAAACGAGAAAGAGACCCAGTACTTC. Protein sequence: CASSLNEKETQYF.

In its sample, this clone was seen once. The chain combines TRBV7-9 with TRBJ1-1, with 7 bases lining up with TRBD1. The CDR3 consists of 16 residues. Per germline, CDR1 SEHNR and CDR2 FQNEAQ (reference sequence). Trimming cost V 5 bases and J 0 bases; bases outside gene matches: 9. CDR3 sequence: CASSVGGAEVNTEAFF. The CDR3, as DNA: TGTGCCAGCAGCGTAGGGGGCGCAGAAGTGAACACTGAAGCTTTCTTT.

J is TRBJ2-7 and V is TRBV5-1; the match to TRBD1 covers 9 bases. V shed 0 bases, J shed 2 bases, and the junction held 3 bases outside the gene matches. The CDR3 contains 15 residues. CDR1 and CDR2 from the germline V gene are SGHRS and YFSETQ. The chain's CDR3 is CASSLGGQGPYEQYF. DNA for the CDR3: TGCGCCAGCAGCTTGGGGGGACAGGGCCCCTACGAGCAGTACTTC.

The chain employs TRBV27 and TRBJ2-2, with 11 bases matching TRBD2. This CDR3 contains 16 residues. V lost 1 base to trimming and J lost 3 bases; unmatched junction nucleotides: 1. Per germline, CDR1 MNHEY and CDR2 SMNVEV (reference sequence). The chain's CDR3 is CASSLFSGRDTGELFF. CDR3 DNA sequence: TGTGCCAGCAGTTTATTTAGCGGGAGGGACACCGGGGAGCTGTTTTTT.

The chain recombines TRBV5-1 with TRBJ2-1; D is possibly TRBD2 (6 bases). Trimming removed 4 bases from V and 5 bases from J, with 16 bases in between. The CDR3 contains 15 residues. CDR1 is SGHRS, CDR2 YFSETQ, per germline. The CDR3 coding sequence is TGCGCCAGCAGCCCCCTGGGGGGAGGTGACAATGAGCAGTTCTTC. The encoded protein is CASSPLGGGDNEQFF.

The chain combines TRBV30 with TRBJ2-3; 9 bases line up with TRBD2. CDR1 and CDR2 from the germline V gene are GTSNPN and SVGIG (reference sequence). The CDR3 has 14 residues. Trimming removed 7 bases from V and 0 bases from J; junction bases left unmatched: 5. This CDR3 is CASIAGESTDTQYF. DNA of the CDR3: TGTGCCTCCATAGCGGGAGAGAGCACAGATACGCAGTATTTT.

The V gene is TRBV2, the J gene TRBJ1-3; D unclear. V shed 7 bases and J shed 0 bases, with 7 bases lying between them. The CDR3 length is 13 residues. Germline CDR1 SNHLY, CDR2 FYNNEI. The CDR3 region has the DNA TGTGCCAGCATCGTGAGCTCTGGAAACACCATATATTTT. Translating it yields CASIVSSGNTIYF.

This chain uses TRBV10-1 with TRBJ1-5; D may be TRBD1 (5 bases). The germline gives CDR1 WNHNN, CDR2 SYGVQD (reference sequence). The CDR3 contains 12 residues. V was trimmed by 10 bases and J by 1 base, leaving 8 bases between them. The DNA of the CDR3 is TGCGCCAACAGGCGGAGCAATCAGCCCCAGCATTTT. This gives the protein CANRRSNQPQHF.

The CDR3 DNA follows: TGTGCCTGGAGTGTAGCCTACCAGCAGTTCTTC. It yields the protein CAWSVAYQQFF. The rearrangement uses TRBV30 and TRBJ2-1; D not resolved. Germline V gives CDR1 GTSNPN, CDR2 SVGIG (reference sequence). The CDR3 has 11 amino acids. Between the trimmed V and J ends, which lost 0 bases and 11 bases, there was a span of 8 bases.

This clone was counted once. The chain uses TRBV30 and TRBJ2-1; the match to TRBD1 covers 11 bases. This CDR3 is 15 amino acids long. CDR1 and CDR2 (germline): GTSNPN, SVGIG (reference sequence). V was pared by 0 bases and J by 12 bases, with 10 bases of the junction left unmatched. In nucleotides, the CDR3 is TGTGCCTGGAGTGTACGGGGGACAGGGGGAGGTTGGCAGTTCTTC. Its translation is CAWSVRGTGGGWQFF.

The chain is built from TRBV27 and TRBJ2-7; 10 nucleotides line up with TRBD1. Germline CDR1 is MNHEY and CDR2 is SMNVEV (reference sequence). After removal of 0 bases from V and 4 bases from J, the junction contained 12 bases not matched to a gene. The CDR3 covers 18 residues. Here the CDR3 DNA reads TGTGCCAGCAGTTTATCGGGTCTCCGACAGGGGGCTTGGTACGAGCAGTACTTC. The encoded protein is CASSLSGLRQGAWYEQYF.

The chain joins TRBV11-2 to TRBJ2-7; unclear D gene. Trimming shortened V by 1 base and J by 2 bases, and 6 bases separated the two germline ends. The CDR3 length is 13 residues. Germline-derived CDR1 and CDR2 are SGHAT and FQNNGV. CDR3 protein: CASSLVAAYEQYF. The CDR3 DNA reads TGTGCCAGCAGCTTAGTAGCAGCCTACGAGCAGTACTTC.

The V gene is TRBV18, the J gene TRBJ1-5; TRBD1 agrees at 9 bases. Germline V gene lookup returns CDR1 KGHSH and CDR2 LQKENI. The CDR3 sequence is 13 residues long. The junction had 4 bases not matched to a gene; V was cut back by 6 bases and J by 7 bases. DNA of the CDR3: TGTGCCAGCTCGGGACAGGGTGGCCAGCCCCAGCATTTT. Translation gives CASSGQGGQPQHF.

The chain combines TRBV15 with TRBJ1-4; TRBD1 aligns across 7 bases. Germline V CDR1 and CDR2: LNHNV, YYDKDF (reference sequence). This CDR3 comprises 16 residues. After removal of 5 bases from V and 7 bases from J, the junction contained 13 bases not matched to a gene. The CDR3 reads CATSPRRGRGIEKLFF. DNA for the CDR3: TGTGCCACCAGCCCCCGAAGGGGGCGCGGAATTGAAAAACTGTTTTTT.

This clone was seen a handful of times. V is TRBV7-9 and J is TRBJ2-7; TRBD1 aligns across 11 bases. V was pared by 4 bases and J by 4 bases, with 6 bases of the junction left unmatched. Germline CDR1 and CDR2: SEHNR and FQNEAQ (reference sequence). CDR3 length: 15 amino acids. CDR3 DNA: TGTGCCAGCAGCTATTTTGGACAGGGGGCATACGAGCAGTACTTC. This gives the protein CASSYFGQGAYEQYF.

V and J are TRBV28 and TRBJ1-1; no firm D call. Germline CDR1 and CDR2: MDHEN and SYDVKM. Trimming took off 4 bases at V and 4 bases at J, with 10 bases between the two ends. The CDR3 is made up of 13 amino acids. The CDR3 DNA is TGTGCCAGCAGTTCGTCGGGTGGCACTGAAGCTTTCTTT. This gives the protein CASSSSGGTEAFF.

DNA of the CDR3: TGTGCCAGCAGTGCTCCGGGGGAACGGTGGAACTATGGCTACACCTTC. Its protein is CASSAPGERWNYGYTF. This rearrangement joins TRBV6-1 to TRBJ1-2; tentative D call: TRBD1 (5 bases). The germline gives CDR1 MNHNS, CDR2 SASEGT. The CDR3 length is 16 residues. V gave up 4 bases and J gave up 2 bases, with 17 bases separating them.

The gene calls are TRBV2 and TRBJ2-1, with D possibly being TRBD2 (5 bases). The ends were cut back, 4 bases at V and 2 bases at J, with 12 bases in the middle. CDR1 and CDR2 from the germline V gene are SNHLY and FYNNEI. The CDR3 is 15 residues long. CDR3 coding DNA: TGTGCCAGCAGTGTAAACGCCGGGACCTACAATGAGCAGTTCTTC. Translating it yields CASSVNAGTYNEQFF. Full variable domain (outside the CDR3, taken from reference TRBV2 and TRBJ2-1): EPEVTQTPSHQVTQMGQEVILRCVPISNHLYFYWYRQILGQKVEFLVSFYNNEISEKSEIFDDQFSVERPDGSNFTLKIRSTKLEDSAMYFCASSVNAGTYNEQFFGPGTRLTVL.

V and J are TRBV19 and TRBJ1-2; TRBD1 aligns across 10 bases. After removal of 5 bases from V and 4 bases from J, the junction contained 10 bases not matched to a gene. Germline CDR1 reads LNHDA; CDR2 reads SQIVND (reference sequence). This CDR3 contains 16 residues. The DNA of the CDR3 is TGTGCCAGTAGTCCAGCCGGGACAGGGGCATTCTATGGCTACACCTTC. This codes for CASSPAGTGAFYGYTF.